These 23 T cell receptor beta chains were all obtained from the same sample, sequenced in a study of shared clonotypes between healthy human individuals. Data came from immunoSEQ multiplex PCR; TCRdb stores just in-frame clones and leaves some out. Of about 2.1 million clones detected, around 93% appear once; the ten largest clones hold roughly 1.7%. Naive CD8 populations comprised CD45RO-negative cells positively selected for CCR7, excluding terminally differentiated effector memory CD45RA+ cells. The specimen sequenced was naive CD8+ T cells from PBMCs. All receptors come from a young man in good health. Some clones in this sample may be carry-over from other donors' samples.

This clone came up once. The chain uses TRBV5-1 and TRBJ2-1; TRBD2 agrees at 9 bases. CDR1 is SGHRS, CDR2 YFSETQ, per germline. The CDR3 sequence is 14 residues long. With V trimmed by 3 bases and J by 8 bases, 6 bases remained unmatched. CDR3 coding DNA: TGCGCCAGCAGCTCGCTAGCGGGATTGGATGAGCAGTTCTTC. This translates into CASSSLAGLDEQFF.

J is TRBJ2-5 and V is TRBV4-1, with unresolved D. CDR1 and CDR2 (germline): MGHRA, YSYEKL. There are 13 residues in the CDR3. Trimming left V 3 bases short and J 1 base short, with 6 bases between. The CDR3 DNA sequence: TGCGCCAGCAGCCAGGGCATCCAAGAGACCCAGTACTTC. This sequence encodes CASSQGIQETQYF.

The chain links TRBV28 to TRBJ2-1; D is perhaps TRBD2 (5 bases). Germline CDR1 reads MDHEN; CDR2 reads SYDVKM. The CDR3 totals 13 residues. V lost 3 bases to trimming and J lost 6 bases, with 9 bases between them. The CDR3 DNA follows: TGTGCCAGCAGTTTTGTTGCGGGCAATGAGCAGTTCTTC. Translation gives CASSFVAGNEQFF. Using reference TRBV28 and TRBJ2-1 for the parts outside the CDR3, the full variable domain is DVKVTQSSRYLVKRTGEKVFLECVQDMDHENMFWYRQDPGLGLRLIYFSYDVKMKEKGDIPEGYSVSREKKERFSLILESASTNQTSMYLCASSFVAGNEQFFGPGTRLTVL.

The chain carries TRBV28 and TRBJ2-2, with 9 positions matching TRBD1. CDR1 is MDHEN, CDR2 SYDVKM, per germline. The CDR3 runs 16 residues. Trimming took 5 bases from V and 4 from J; bases not matched to a gene: 8. CDR3 amino acids: CASSPSGQGVTGELFF. CDR3 coding DNA: TGTGCCAGCAGTCCATCGGGACAGGGAGTCACCGGGGAGCTGTTTTTT.

The V and J genes are TRBV4-3 and TRBJ2-3, with 9 bases identical to TRBD2. This CDR3 is built from 16 residues. Looked up from germline, CDR1 is LGHNA and CDR2 is YSLEER. V gave up 1 base and J gave up 6 bases; unmatched junction bases: 8. The DNA for the CDR3 is TGCGCCAGCAGCCAAGGACTAGCGGCCCTGCGGGATACGCAGTATTTT. This sequence encodes CASSQGLAALRDTQYF.

The V gene is TRBV19, the J gene TRBJ2-1; a possible D gene is TRBD1 (6 bases). V gave up 2 bases and J gave up 6 bases, with 14 bases separating them. Germline V gene data show CDR1 as LNHDA and CDR2 as SQIVND (reference sequence). The CDR3 length is 15 residues. The CDR3 protein is CASSIIRDIPNEQFF. In DNA form, the CDR3 reads TGTGCCAGTAGTATAATCCGGGACATCCCCAATGAGCAGTTCTTC. The full variable domain, in which reference TRBV19 and TRBJ2-1 provide the parts outside the CDR3, is DGGITQSPKYLFRKEGQNVTLSCEQNLNHDAMYWYRQDPGQGLRLIYYSQIVNDFQKGDIAEGYSVSREKKESFPLTVTSAQKNPTAFYLCASSIIRDIPNEQFFGPGTRLTVL.

The chain couples TRBV14 to TRBJ2-2; possibly TRBD1 for D (6 bases). The CDR3 runs to 14 residues. CDR1 and CDR2 from the germline V gene are SGHDN and FVKESK. Between the trimmed V and J ends, which lost 5 bases and 3 bases, there was a span of 10 bases. CDR3 sequence: CASSYTGYTGELFF. The DNA of the CDR3 is TGTGCCAGCAGCTACACAGGGTACACCGGGGAGCTGTTTTTT.

The chain carries TRBV6-6 and TRBJ1-2; a possible D gene is TRBD1 (6 bases). Deletions cut 2 bases from V and 7 bases from J, with 20 bases between. Germline V gives CDR1 MNHNY, CDR2 SVGAGI (reference sequence). The length of the CDR3 is 16 residues. The CDR3 sequence is CASSYSLGQTETGYTF. CDR3 DNA: TGTGCCAGCAGTTACAGTCTCGGACAGACGGAAACTGGCTACACCTTC.

CDR3: CASSVARDRPGYTF. CDR3 DNA sequence: TGTGCCAGCAGCGTAGCTCGAGACAGGCCTGGCTACACCTTC. V usage is TRBV9 and J usage is TRBJ1-2; D possibly corresponds to TRBD1 (6 bases). This CDR3 has 14 residues. Germline V gene lookup returns CDR1 SGDLS and CDR2 YYNGEE. V was trimmed by 0 bases and J by 7 bases, leaving 13 bases between them. Supplemented by reference TRBV9 and TRBJ1-2, the full variable domain reads DSGVTQTPKHLITATGQRVTLRCSPRSGDLSVYWYQQSLDQGLQFLIQYYNGEERAKGNILERFSAQQFPDLHSELNLSSLELGDSALYFCASSVARDRPGYTFGSGTRLTVV.

V is TRBV7-3 and J is TRBJ2-3, with D perhaps TRBD1 (7 bases). The CDR3 covers 14 residues. V shed 5 bases and J shed 6 bases, with 15 bases lying between them. Germline loops: CDR1 SGHTA, CDR2 FQGTGA. As DNA, the CDR3 is TGTGCCAGCAGCCGGATCGCAGGGGGGGATACGCAGTATTTT. Translation: CASSRIAGGDTQYF.

The chain has TRBV5-6 and TRBJ1-2; D remains ambiguous. Germline V gives CDR1 SGHDT, CDR2 YYEEEE. The CDR3 consists of 18 residues. V was trimmed by 0 bases and J by 3 bases, leaving 21 bases between them. The CDR3 sequence: CASSLEGSHAQVYYGYTF. The CDR3, as DNA: TGTGCCAGCAGCTTGGAAGGCAGCCACGCACAAGTTTACTATGGCTACACCTTC. Complete variable domain (other parts from reference TRBV5-6 and TRBJ1-2): DAGVTQSPTHLIKTRGQQVTLRCSPKSGHDTVSWYQQALGQGPQFIFQYYEEEERQRGNFPDRFSGHQFPNYSSELNVNALLLGDSALYLCASSLEGSHAQVYYGYTFGSGTRLTVV.

This chain links TRBV28 with TRBJ1-1, with D possibly matching TRBD1 (5 bases). The CDR3 is made up of 15 amino acids. V lost 4 bases and J 3 bases, leaving 15 bases between the germline ends. Germline values: CDR1 MDHEN, CDR2 SYDVKM. The CDR3 loop is CASSSRGEYHTEAFF. CDR3 nucleotides: TGTGCCAGCAGTTCTCGGGGGGAGTACCACACTGAAGCTTTCTTT. Full variable domain (outside the CDR3, taken from reference TRBV28 and TRBJ1-1): DVKVTQSSRYLVKRTGEKVFLECVQDMDHENMFWYRQDPGLGLRLIYFSYDVKMKEKGDIPEGYSVSREKKERFSLILESASTNQTSMYLCASSSRGEYHTEAFFGQGTRLTVV.

The chain joins TRBV7-2 to TRBJ1-1; D remains ambiguous. Per the germline V gene, CDR1 is SGHTA and CDR2 is FQGNSA. The V gene lost 3 bases and the J gene lost 0 bases, with 2 bases spanning the gap. The CDR3 has 12 amino acids. CDR3 sequence: CASSFLNTEAFF. The CDR3 DNA reads as TGTGCCAGCAGCTTTCTGAACACTGAAGCTTTCTTT.

Written as DNA, the CDR3 is TGCGCCAGCAGTGAAGCAAGGGAGCAGTTCTTC. Protein: CASSEAREQFF. The gene calls are TRBV10-2 and TRBJ2-1; D is unclear. The ends were cut back, 3 bases at V and 10 bases at J, with 7 bases in the middle. From germline, CDR1 is WSHSY and CDR2 SAAADI. The CDR3 is made up of 11 amino acids.

This sequence joins TRBV15 and TRBJ2-3, with 8 positions matching TRBD2. The CDR3 consists of 18 residues. Losses at the gene ends were 0 bases for V and 0 bases for J; bases not matched to a gene: 8. CDR1 is LNHNV and CDR2 is YYDKDF in the germline V gene (reference sequence). The CDR3 loop is CATSREVGGVISTDTQYF. In nucleotides, the CDR3 is TGTGCCACCAGCAGAGAGGTCGGGGGGGTAATTAGCACAGATACGCAGTATTTT.

The chain combines TRBV21-1 with TRBJ2-1. TRBV21-1 has pseudogene status. There are 17 residues in the CDR3. The CDR3 sequence is CASSPPAVKKTYNEQFF. As DNA, the CDR3 is TGTGCCAGCAGCCCCCCGGCAGTTAAGAAAACCTACAATGAGCAGTTCTTC.

The rearrangement uses TRBV19 and TRBJ1-1, with D perhaps matching TRBD1 (5 bases). The CDR3 sequence is 14 residues long. V lost 5 bases, J lost 5 bases, and 15 bases lay in between. CDR1 and CDR2 (germline): LNHDA, SQIVND (reference sequence). The CDR3, as DNA: TGTGCCAGTAGTGCGATATTGGGGGGGACTGAAGCTTTCTTT. Protein product: CASSAILGGTEAFF.

This chain links TRBV15 with TRBJ2-7, with 8 bases fitting TRBD1. The V gene end was trimmed by 1 base and the J gene end by 2 bases; junction bases not matched to a gene: 7. Germline values: CDR1 LNHNV, CDR2 YYDKDF (reference sequence). The CDR3 spans 16 residues. DNA for the CDR3: TGTGCCACCAGCAGAGTCCCCAGGACAGGGCCCTACGAGCAGTACTTC. This translates into CATSRVPRTGPYEQYF. Full variable domain (remainder filled in from reference TRBV15 and TRBJ2-7): DAMVIQNPRYQVTQFGKPVTLSCSQTLNHNVMYWYQQKSSQAPKLLFHYYDKDFNNEADTPDNFQSRRPNTSFCFLDIRSPGLGDTAMYLCATSRVPRTGPYEQYFGPGTRLTVT.

This chain connects TRBV27 to TRBJ2-5; D perhaps matches TRBD1 (5 bases). The CDR3 is 15 amino acids. V was cut by 2 bases and J by 5 bases, with 15 bases left in between. Germline loops: CDR1 MNHEY, CDR2 SMNVEV (reference sequence). Here the CDR3 DNA reads TGTGCCAGCAGTTTAAGATTTCAGGGAAAGGAGACCCAGTACTTC. Protein: CASSLRFQGKETQYF.

The chain employs TRBV5-4 and TRBJ2-1; no reliable D call. Germline assignment: CDR1 SGHNT and CDR2 YYREEE (reference sequence). V lost 7 bases and J 8 bases, leaving 7 bases between the germline ends. This CDR3 contains 10 residues. CDR3 DNA sequence: TGTGCCAGCGGGTTGGATGAGCAGTTCTTC. This encodes CASGLDEQFF.

The V and J genes are TRBV5-1 and TRBJ2-1; 9 bases map to TRBD1. This CDR3 comprises 17 residues. J was trimmed by 4 bases and V by 0 bases; bases with no gene match: 8. CDR1 SGHRS and CDR2 YFSETQ come from the germline V gene. CDR3 in DNA: TGCGCCAGCAGCTTGGCCCCAGACAGGGGGGGTTACAATGAGCAGTTCTTC. Amino acids: CASSLAPDRGGYNEQFF.

The V gene is TRBV5-1, the J gene TRBJ2-1, with D tentatively TRBD1 (7 bases). V dropped 4 bases and J dropped 8 bases, with 10 bases sitting between them. Germline V CDR1 and CDR2: SGHRS, YFSETQ. The CDR3 runs 12 residues. The CDR3 DNA reads TGCGCCAGCAGCACCAGGGGGGATGAGCAGTTCTTC. Amino acids: CASSTRGDEQFF.

This chain links TRBV14 with TRBJ2-7; 7 bases map to TRBD2. The CDR3 is 15 residues long. Germline-derived CDR1 and CDR2 are SGHDN and FVKESK. V shed 0 bases, J shed 2 bases, and the junction held 4 bases outside the gene matches. This chain's CDR3 is CASSQERDYTYEQYF. CDR3 sequence (DNA): TGTGCCAGCAGCCAAGAACGGGACTACACCTACGAGCAGTACTTC.